Following are 9 T cell receptor beta chains from one sample sequenced in a study of control samples from healthy donors and cancer patients. The assay was immunoSEQ multiplex PCR, and TCRdb's table has in-frame clones only and misses some. The sample contains around 75,000 clones, 84% of which appear only once. Sequenced input: blood. These receptor sequences come from a man aged 50 or older in good health.

V gene TRBV7-3 combines with J gene TRBJ2-3, with D unclear. The V and J ends lost 0 bases and 2 bases respectively, with 6 bases between them. This CDR3 is built from 14 residues. Per germline, CDR1 SGHTA and CDR2 FQGTGA. The CDR3 region has the DNA TGTGCCAGCAGCTTAACCCCAGCCACAGATACGCAGTATTTT. Amino acid sequence: CASSLTPATDTQYF.

The chain links TRBV7-8 to TRBJ2-2; TRBD1 is a possible D gene (5 bases). V was shortened by 6 bases and J by 2 bases, with 7 bases between the two germline ends. Germline values: CDR1 SGHVS, CDR2 FQNEAQ. CDR3 size: 13 residues. The CDR3 here is CASRTANTGELFF. CDR3 DNA sequence: TGTGCCAGCAGGACAGCAAACACCGGGGAGCTGTTTTTT.

The rearrangement uses TRBV7-6 and TRBJ2-5; 8 nucleotides line up with TRBD1. The ends lost 1 base at V and 5 bases at J; junction bases unmatched: 3. CDR1 and CDR2 (germline): SGHVS, FNYEAQ. This CDR3 is 14 amino acids long. The CDR3 is CASSLGTGLETQYF. The DNA for the CDR3 is TGTGCCAGCAGCTTAGGGACAGGGTTGGAGACCCAGTACTTC.

The V call is TRBV3-1 (or the pseudogene TRBV3-2), the J call TRBJ1-4, with D hard to call. The CDR3 extends over 15 amino acids. Deletions cut 0 bases from V and 7 bases from J, with 12 bases between. Looked up from germline, CDR1 is LGHDT and CDR2 is YNNKEL (reference sequence). The DNA of the CDR3 is TGTGCCAGCAGCCAAGAAGGCCTGTGGGGTGAAAAACTGTTTTTT. Amino acids: CASSQEGLWGEKLFF.

The chain uses TRBV12-3 or TRBV12-4 and TRBJ2-3; 8 bases are a match to TRBD2. Trimming removed 3 bases from V and 7 bases from J; junction bases left unmatched: 3. The CDR3 runs 13 residues. The CDR3 coding sequence is TGTGCCAGCAGTTTGAGCGGGAGAAATACGCAGTATTTT. This gives the protein CASSLSGRNTQYF.

The count of this clone is one. The chain employs TRBV7-9 and TRBJ2-3, with 9 bases lining up with TRBD1. CDR1 and CDR2 (germline): SEHNR, FQNEAQ (reference sequence). J gave up 1 base and V 4 bases, and 3 bases lay outside the gene matches. CDR3 size: 15 residues. Written as DNA, the CDR3 is TGTGCCAGCAGCTACCGGGACAGGGGCACAGATACGCAGTATTTT. The encoded protein is CASSYRDRGTDTQYF.

This chain uses TRBV28 with TRBJ1-2, with TRBD1 matching 8 bases. This CDR3 comprises 14 residues. V lost 2 bases and J lost 7; bases outside the gene matches: 6. Germline-derived CDR1 and CDR2 are MDHEN and SYDVKM. The CDR3 reads CASSLAGGGVGYTF. The CDR3 DNA sequence: TGTGCCAGCAGTTTAGCAGGGGGCGGGGTTGGCTACACCTTC.

The chain carries TRBV28 and TRBJ1-2; 8 nucleotides agree with TRBD1. Germline-derived CDR1 and CDR2 are MDHEN and SYDVKM. V shed 6 bases and J 6 bases; nucleotides not matched to a gene: 6. The CDR3 length is 13 residues. This chain's CDR3 is CASSRTGSNGYTF. The CDR3 DNA is TGTGCCAGCAGCCGGACAGGGAGTAATGGCTACACCTTC.

The chain employs TRBV7-3 and TRBJ1-5; no clear D. V shed 5 bases and J shed 6 bases, with 5 bases lying between them. CDR1 is SGHTA and CDR2 is FQGTGA in the germline V gene. The CDR3 has 11 residues. The CDR3 DNA is TGTGCCAGCAGCCACGGTCAGCCCCAGCATTTT. The encoded protein is CASSHGQPQHF. Full variable domain (missing parts from reference TRBV7-3 and TRBJ1-5): GAGVSQTPSNKVTEKGKYVELRCDPISGHTALYWYRQSLGQGPEFLIYFQGTGAADDSGLPNDRFFAVRPEGSVSTLKIQRTERGDSAVYLCASSHGQPQHFGDGTRLSIL.